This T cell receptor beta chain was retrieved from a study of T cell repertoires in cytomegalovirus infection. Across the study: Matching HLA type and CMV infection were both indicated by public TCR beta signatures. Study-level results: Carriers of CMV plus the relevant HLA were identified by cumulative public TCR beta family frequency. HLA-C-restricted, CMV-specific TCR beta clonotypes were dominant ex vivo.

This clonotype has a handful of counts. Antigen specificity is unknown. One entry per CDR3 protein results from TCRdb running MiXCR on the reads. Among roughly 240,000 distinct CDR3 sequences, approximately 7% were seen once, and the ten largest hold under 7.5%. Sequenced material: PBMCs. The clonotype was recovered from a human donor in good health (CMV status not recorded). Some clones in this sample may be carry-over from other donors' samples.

The CDR3 region has the DNA TGTGCCAGCAGTTTAGTGGCATACCAGCAGTACTTC. It translates to CASSLVAYQQYF. The chain carries TRBV12-3 or TRBV12-4 and TRBJ2-7; D gene ambiguous. V lost 1 base and J 8 bases, leaving 9 bases between the germline ends. This CDR3 has 12 residues.